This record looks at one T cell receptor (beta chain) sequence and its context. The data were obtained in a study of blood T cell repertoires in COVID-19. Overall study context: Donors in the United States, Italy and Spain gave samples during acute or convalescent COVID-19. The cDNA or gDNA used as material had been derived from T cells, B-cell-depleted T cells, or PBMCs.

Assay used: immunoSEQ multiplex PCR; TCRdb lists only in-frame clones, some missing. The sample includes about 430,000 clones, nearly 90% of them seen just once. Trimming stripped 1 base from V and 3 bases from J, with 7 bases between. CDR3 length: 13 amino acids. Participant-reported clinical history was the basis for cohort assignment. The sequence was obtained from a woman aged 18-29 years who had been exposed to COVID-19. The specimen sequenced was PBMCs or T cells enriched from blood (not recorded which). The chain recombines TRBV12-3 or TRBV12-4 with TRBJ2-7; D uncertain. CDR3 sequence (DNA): TGTGCCAGCAGTTTAGGCGGCGGCTACGAGCAGTACTTC. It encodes CASSLGGGYEQYF.